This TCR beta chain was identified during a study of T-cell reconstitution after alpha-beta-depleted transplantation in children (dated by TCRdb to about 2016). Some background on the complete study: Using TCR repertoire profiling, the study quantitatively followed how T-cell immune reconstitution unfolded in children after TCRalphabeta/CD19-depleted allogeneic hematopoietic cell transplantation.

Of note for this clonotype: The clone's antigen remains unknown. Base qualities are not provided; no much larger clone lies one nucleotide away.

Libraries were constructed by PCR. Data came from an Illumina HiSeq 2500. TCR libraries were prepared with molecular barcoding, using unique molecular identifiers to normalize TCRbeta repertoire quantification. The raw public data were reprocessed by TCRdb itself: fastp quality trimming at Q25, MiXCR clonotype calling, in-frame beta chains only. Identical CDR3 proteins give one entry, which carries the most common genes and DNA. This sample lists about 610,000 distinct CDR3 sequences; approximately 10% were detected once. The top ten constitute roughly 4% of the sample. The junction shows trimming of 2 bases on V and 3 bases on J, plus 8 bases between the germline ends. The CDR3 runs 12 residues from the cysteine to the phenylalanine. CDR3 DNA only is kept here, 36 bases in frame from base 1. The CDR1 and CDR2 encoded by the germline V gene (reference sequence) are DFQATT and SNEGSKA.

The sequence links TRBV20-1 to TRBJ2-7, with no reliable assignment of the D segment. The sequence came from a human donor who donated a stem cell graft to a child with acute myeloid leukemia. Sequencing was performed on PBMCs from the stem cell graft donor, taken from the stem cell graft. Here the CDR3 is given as CSARNELYEQYF. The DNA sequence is TGCAGTGCTAGAAATGAACTCTACGAGCAGTACTTC.